This T cell receptor beta chain stems from a study of identical twins. Overall study results and limits: Out-of-frame alpha sequences common to twins exhibited an excess of low generation probability. Fewer insertions marked abundant cord blood beta clonotypes; young adult naive trended weakly, memory not at all.

Healthy Caucasians made up all donors. As to this clonotype: Its specificity is unknown.

TCRdb redid the calling of the 5' RACE reads with MiXCR, one entry per CDR3 protein. The data hold just under 650,000 distinct CDR3 sequences, with roughly 6.6% observed a single time. Deletions cut 7 bases from V and 1 base from J, with 17 bases between. The CDR3 extends over 15 amino acids. Per the germline V gene, CDR1 is MDHEN and CDR2 is SYDVKM. In addition, the sample was reused for a study of yellow fever vaccine responses in identical twins.

Sequencing used PBMCs. The chain couples TRBV28 to TRBJ2-7; the D is unclear. This TCR came from a woman aged 18-29 years in good health. CDR3 loop: CASITSQTGSYEQYF. The CDR3 bases are TGTGCCAGCATAACTTCCCAAACCGGGTCCTACGAGCAGTACTTC.